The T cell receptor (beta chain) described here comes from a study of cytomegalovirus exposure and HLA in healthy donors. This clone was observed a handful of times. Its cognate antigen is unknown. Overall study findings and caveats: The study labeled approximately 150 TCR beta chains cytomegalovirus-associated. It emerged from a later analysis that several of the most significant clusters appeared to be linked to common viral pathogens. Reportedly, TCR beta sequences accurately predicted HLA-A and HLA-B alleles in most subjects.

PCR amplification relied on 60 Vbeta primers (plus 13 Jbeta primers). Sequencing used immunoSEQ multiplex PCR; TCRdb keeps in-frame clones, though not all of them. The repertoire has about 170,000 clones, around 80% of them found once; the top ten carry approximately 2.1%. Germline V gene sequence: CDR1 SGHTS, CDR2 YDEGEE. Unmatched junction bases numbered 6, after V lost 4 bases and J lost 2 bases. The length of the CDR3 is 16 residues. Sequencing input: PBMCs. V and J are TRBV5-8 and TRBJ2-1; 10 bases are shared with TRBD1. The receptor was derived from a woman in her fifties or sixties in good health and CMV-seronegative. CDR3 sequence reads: CASSRPGQGTYNEQFF. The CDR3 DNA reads TGTGCCAGCAGCCGGCCGGGACAGGGGACCTACAATGAGCAGTTCTTC.